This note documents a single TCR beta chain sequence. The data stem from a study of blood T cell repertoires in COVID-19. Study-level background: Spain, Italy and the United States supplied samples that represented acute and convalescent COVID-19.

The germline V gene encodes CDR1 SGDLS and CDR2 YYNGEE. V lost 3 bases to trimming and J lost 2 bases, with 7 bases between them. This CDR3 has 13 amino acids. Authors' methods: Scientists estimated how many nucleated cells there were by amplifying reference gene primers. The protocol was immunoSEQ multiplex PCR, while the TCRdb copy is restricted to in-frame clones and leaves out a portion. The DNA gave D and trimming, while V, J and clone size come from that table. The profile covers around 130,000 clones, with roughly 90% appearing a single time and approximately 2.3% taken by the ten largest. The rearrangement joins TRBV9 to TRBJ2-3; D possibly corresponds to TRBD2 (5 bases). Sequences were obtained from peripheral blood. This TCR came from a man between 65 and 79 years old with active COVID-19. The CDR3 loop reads CASSGRFTDTQYF. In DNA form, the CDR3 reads TGTGCCAGCAGCGGGAGGTTCACAGATACGCAGTATTTT.